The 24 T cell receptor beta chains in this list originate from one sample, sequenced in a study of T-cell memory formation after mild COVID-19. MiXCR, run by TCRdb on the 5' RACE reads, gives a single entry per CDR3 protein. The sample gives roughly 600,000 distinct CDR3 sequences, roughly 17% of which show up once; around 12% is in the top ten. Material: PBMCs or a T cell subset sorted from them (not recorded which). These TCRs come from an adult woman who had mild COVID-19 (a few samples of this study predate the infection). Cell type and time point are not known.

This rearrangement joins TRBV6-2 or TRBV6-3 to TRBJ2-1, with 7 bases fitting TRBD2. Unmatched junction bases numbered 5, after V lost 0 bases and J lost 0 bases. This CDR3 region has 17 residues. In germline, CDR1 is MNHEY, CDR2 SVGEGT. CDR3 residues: CASSYSTSANSYNEQFF. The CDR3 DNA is TGTGCCAGCAGTTACTCCACTAGCGCCAACTCCTACAATGAGCAGTTCTTC.

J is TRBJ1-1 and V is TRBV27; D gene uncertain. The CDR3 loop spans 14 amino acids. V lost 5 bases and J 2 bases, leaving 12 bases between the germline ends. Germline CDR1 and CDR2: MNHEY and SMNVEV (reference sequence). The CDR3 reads CASSPLGPNTEAFF. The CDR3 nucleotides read TGTGCCAGCAGTCCTCTGGGCCCAAACACTGAAGCTTTCTTT.

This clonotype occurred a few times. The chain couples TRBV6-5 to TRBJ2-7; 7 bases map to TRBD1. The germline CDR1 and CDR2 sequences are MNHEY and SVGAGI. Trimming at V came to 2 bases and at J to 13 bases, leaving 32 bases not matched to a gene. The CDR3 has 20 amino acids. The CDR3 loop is CASSYPGQLSPPTSPRRLYF. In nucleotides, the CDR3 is TGTGCCAGCAGTTACCCGGGACAGCTCTCGCCTCCTACGAGCCCACGGCGGCTCTACTTC.

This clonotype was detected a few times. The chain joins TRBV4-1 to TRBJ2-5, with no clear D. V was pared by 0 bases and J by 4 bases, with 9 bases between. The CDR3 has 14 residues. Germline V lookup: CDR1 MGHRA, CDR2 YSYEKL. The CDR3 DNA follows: TGCGCCAGCAGCCAAGAACAGAGGAGAGAGACCCAGTACTTC. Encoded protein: CASSQEQRRETQYF.

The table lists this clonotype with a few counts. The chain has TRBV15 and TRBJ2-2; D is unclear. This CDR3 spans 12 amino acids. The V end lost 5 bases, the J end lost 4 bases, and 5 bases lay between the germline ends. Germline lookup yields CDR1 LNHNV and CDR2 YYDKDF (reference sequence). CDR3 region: CATSASTGELFF. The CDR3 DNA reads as TGTGCCACCAGCGCGTCCACCGGGGAGCTGTTTTTT.

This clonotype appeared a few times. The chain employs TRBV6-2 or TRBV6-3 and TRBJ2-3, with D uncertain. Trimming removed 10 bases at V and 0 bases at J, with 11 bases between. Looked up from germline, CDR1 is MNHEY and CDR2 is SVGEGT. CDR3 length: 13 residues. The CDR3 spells CAIRESSTDTQYF. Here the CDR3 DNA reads TGTGCCATCCGCGAATCTAGCACAGATACGCAGTATTTT.

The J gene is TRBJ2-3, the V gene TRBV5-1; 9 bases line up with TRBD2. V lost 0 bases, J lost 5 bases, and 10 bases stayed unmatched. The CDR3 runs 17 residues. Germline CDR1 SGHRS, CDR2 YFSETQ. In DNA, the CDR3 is TGCGCCAGCAGCTTGGCCCGAGCGGGGGGTTCCAAAGATACGCAGTATTTT. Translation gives CASSLARAGGSKDTQYF.

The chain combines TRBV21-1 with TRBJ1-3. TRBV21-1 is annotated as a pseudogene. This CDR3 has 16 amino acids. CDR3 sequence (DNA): TGTGCCAGCAGCAAAGTTGCTACAGACTCTGGAAACACCATATATTTT. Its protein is CASSKVATDSGNTIYF.

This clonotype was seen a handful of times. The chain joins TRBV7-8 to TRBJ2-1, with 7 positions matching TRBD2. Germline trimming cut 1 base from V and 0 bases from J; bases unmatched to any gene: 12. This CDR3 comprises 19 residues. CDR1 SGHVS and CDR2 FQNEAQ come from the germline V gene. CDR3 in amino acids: CASSLGLLGGGSSYNEQFF. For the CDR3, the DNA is TGTGCCAGCAGCTTAGGTCTTTTGGGCGGGGGAAGCTCCTACAATGAGCAGTTCTTC.

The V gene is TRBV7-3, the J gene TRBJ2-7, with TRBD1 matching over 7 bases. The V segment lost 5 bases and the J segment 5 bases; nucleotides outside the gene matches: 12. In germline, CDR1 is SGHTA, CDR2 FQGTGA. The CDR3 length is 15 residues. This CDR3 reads CASSPRQGSFDEQYF. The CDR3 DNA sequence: TGTGCCAGCAGCCCACGACAGGGCTCCTTTGACGAGCAGTACTTC.

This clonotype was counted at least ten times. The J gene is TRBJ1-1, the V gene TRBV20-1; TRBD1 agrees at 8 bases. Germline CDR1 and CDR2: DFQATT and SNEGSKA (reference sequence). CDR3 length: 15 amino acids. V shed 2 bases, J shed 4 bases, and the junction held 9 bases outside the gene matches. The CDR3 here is CSARKTGAGGTEAFF. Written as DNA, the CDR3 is TGCAGTGCTAGAAAGACAGGGGCCGGTGGCACTGAAGCTTTCTTT.

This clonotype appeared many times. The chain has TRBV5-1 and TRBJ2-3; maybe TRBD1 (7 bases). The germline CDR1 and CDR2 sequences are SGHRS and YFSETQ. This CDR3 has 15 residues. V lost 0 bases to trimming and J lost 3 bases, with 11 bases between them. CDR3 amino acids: CASSLAAGGTDTQYF. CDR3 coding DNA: TGCGCCAGCAGCTTGGCGGCAGGGGGGACAGATACGCAGTATTTT.

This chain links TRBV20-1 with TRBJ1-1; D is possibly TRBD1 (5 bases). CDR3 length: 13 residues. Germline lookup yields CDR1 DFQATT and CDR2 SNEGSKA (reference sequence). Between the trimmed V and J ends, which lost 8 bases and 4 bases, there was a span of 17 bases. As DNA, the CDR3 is TGCAGTACCCCTGGGGGGGTGACCACTGAAGCTTTCTTT. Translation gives CSTPGGVTTEAFF.

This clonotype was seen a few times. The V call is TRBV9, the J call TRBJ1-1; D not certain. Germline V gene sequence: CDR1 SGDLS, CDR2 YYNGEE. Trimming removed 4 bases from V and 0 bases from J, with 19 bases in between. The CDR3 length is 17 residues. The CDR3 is CASSLTDYSHMNTEAFF. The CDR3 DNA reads TGTGCCAGCAGCCTTACGGATTACAGTCACATGAACACTGAAGCTTTCTTT.

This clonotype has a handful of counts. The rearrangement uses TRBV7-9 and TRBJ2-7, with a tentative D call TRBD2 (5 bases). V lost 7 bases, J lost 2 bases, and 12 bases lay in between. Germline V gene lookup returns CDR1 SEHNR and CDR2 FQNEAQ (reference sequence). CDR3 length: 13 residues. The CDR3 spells CASKPGITYEQYF. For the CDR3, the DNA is TGTGCCAGCAAGCCGGGAATCACCTACGAGCAGTACTTC.

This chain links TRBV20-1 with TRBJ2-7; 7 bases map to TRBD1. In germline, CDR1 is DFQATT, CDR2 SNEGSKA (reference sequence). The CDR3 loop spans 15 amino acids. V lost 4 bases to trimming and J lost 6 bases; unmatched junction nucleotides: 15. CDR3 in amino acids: CSAIQGTSREGEQYF. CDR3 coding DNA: TGCAGTGCTATACAGGGGACATCTAGAGAAGGCGAGCAGTACTTC.

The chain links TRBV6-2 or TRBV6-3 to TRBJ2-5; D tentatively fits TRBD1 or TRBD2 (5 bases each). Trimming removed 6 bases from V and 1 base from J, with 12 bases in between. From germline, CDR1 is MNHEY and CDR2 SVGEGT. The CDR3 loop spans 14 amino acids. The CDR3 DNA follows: TGTGCCAGCAGCGACAGCGGCTCCCAAGAGACCCAGTACTTC. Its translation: CASSDSGSQETQYF.

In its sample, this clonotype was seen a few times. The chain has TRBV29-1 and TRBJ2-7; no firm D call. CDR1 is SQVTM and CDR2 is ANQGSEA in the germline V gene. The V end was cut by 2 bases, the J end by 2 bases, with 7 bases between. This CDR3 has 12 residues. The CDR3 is CSVESSPYEQYF. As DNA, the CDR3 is TGCAGCGTTGAATCGTCTCCCTACGAGCAGTACTTC.

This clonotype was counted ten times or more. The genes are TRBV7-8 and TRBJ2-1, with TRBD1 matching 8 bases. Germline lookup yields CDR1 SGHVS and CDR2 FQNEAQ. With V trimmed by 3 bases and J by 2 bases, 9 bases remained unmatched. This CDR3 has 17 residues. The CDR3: CASSFQGGTGTYNEQFF. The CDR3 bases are TGTGCCAGCAGCTTTCAAGGCGGGACAGGTACCTACAATGAGCAGTTCTTC.

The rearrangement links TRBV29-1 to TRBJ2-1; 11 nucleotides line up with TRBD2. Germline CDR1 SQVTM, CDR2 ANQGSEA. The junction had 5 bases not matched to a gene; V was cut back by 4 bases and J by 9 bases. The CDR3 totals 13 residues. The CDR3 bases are TGCAGCGTTGGGTTAGCGGGAGGGGGTGAGCAGTTCTTC. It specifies CSVGLAGGGEQFF.

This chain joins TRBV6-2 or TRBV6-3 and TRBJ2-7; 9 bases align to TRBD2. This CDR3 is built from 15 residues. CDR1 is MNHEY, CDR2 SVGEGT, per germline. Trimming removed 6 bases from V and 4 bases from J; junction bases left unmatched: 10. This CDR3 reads CASSPLAGLRYEQYF. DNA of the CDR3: TGTGCCAGCAGCCCCCTAGCGGGACTCCGGTACGAGCAGTACTTC.

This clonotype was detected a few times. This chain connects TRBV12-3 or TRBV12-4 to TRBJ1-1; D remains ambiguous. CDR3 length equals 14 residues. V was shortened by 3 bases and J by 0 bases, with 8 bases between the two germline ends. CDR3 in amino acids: CASSFRWLNTEAFF. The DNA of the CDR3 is TGTGCCAGCAGTTTTCGTTGGTTGAACACTGAAGCTTTCTTT.

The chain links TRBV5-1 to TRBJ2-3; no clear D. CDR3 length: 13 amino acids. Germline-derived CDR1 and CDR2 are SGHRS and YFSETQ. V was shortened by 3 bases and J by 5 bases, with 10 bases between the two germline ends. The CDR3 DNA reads TGCGCCAGCAGCTCCATTTGGCGAGATACGCAGTATTTT. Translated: CASSSIWRDTQYF.

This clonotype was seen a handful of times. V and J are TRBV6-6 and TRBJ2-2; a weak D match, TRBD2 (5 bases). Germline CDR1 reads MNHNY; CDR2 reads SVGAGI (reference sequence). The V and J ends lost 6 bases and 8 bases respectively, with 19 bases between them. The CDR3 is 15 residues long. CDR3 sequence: CASSPPGSLGGELFF. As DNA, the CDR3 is TGTGCCAGCAGCCCCCCTGGGAGCTTGGGGGGGGAGCTGTTTTTT.